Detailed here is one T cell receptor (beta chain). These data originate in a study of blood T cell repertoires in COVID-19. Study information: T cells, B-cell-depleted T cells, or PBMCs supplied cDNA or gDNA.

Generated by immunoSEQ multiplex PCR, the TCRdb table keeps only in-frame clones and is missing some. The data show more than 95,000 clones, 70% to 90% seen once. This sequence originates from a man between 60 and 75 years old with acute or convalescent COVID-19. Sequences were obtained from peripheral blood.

The CDR3 DNA reads as TGTGCCAGCAGCCTGACTAGCTATGGCACCGGGGAGCTGTTTTTT. Its protein is CASSLTSYGTGELFF. The V call is TRBV5-6, the J call TRBJ2-2, with 7 bases that match TRBD2. The CDR3 is made up of 15 amino acids. The V and J ends lost 4 bases and 4 bases, in that order; junction bases with no gene match: 7. CDR1 and CDR2 (germline): SGHDT, YYEEEE.